These T cell receptor beta chains were read from a single sample in a study of post-analysis software for immune sequencing data. TCRdb called the PCR reads again in MiXCR, with one record for every CDR3 protein. The sample has some 890,000 distinct CDR3 sequences; about 53% are singletons. The sample taken for sequencing was blood. Receptor source: a girl between 5 and 17 years old with multiple sclerosis. The CDR3 runs from the conserved cysteine through the conserved F or W. The D gene is left open where the match is weak. The size of a clone is reported for some rows only, either as once, few or many, or as a class for expanded clones.

abundance,d_gene,j_gene,v_gene,CDR3aa,CDR3nt
few,TRBD2,TRBJ2-7,TRBV4-2,CASSQDYGSGRAFEQYF,TGTGCCAGCAGCCAAGATTACGGCAGCGGGAGGGCCTTCGAGCAGTACTTC
.,TRBD1,TRBJ1-5,TRBV7-9,CASSLDPGQGNQPQHF,TGTGCCAGCAGCTTGGACCCCGGACAGGGGAATCAGCCCCAGCATTTT
.,.,TRBJ1-5,TRBV9,CASSVGTDVLPQHF,TGTGCCAGCAGCGTAGGGACAGACGTATTGCCCCAGCATTTT
.,TRBD1,TRBJ2-4,TRBV28,CASRLTDREVAKNIQYF,TGTGCCAGCAGGCTAACGGACAGGGAGGTAGCCAAAAACATTCAGTACTTC
few,.,TRBJ1-1,TRBV6-6,CASSYDTRASTEAFF,TGTGCCAGCAGCTACGACACGAGGGCTTCAACTGAAGCTTTCTTT
few,.,TRBJ2-3,TRBV12-3/TRBV12-4,CASSPRGAGGDTQYF,TGTGCCAGCAGTCCCCGGGGGGCTGGTGGAGATACGCAGTATTTT
.,.,TRBJ2-7,TRBV6-1,CASKIQGGSYNEQYF,TGTGCCAGCAAGATACAGGGCGGATCCTACAATGAGCAGTACTTC
.,.,TRBJ2-7,TRBV29-1,CSAGTPSYEQYF,TGCAGCGCCGGGACACCCTCCTACGAGCAGTACTTC
.,.,TRBJ2-3,TRBV5-1,CASSFNGASTDTQYF,TGCGCCAGCAGCTTCAACGGGGCTAGCACAGATACGCAGTATTTT
.,TRBD1,TRBJ1-2,TRBV2,CASLPTGAGYTF,TGTGCCAGCTTACCTACAGGGGCTGGCTACACCTTC
.,TRBD1,TRBJ2-6,TRBV13,CASSLSTGAPSGANVLTF,TGTGCCAGCAGCCTCTCAACAGGGGCCCCCTCTGGGGCCAACGTCCTGACTTTC
.,TRBD2,TRBJ2-7,TRBV20-1,CSARVWTSRYEQYF,TGCAGTGCTAGAGTGTGGACTAGTAGGTACGAGCAGTACTTC
.,TRBD2,TRBJ2-7,TRBV6-2/TRBV6-3,CASSVAGRSSYEQYF,TGTGCCAGCAGCGTAGCGGGCCGGAGCTCCTACGAGCAGTACTTC
few,.,TRBJ1-2,TRBV18,CASSTLAEGWRGYTF,TGTGCCAGCTCAACCCTGGCAGAAGGTTGGCGTGGCTACACCTTC
.,TRBD2,TRBJ2-7,TRBV5-1,CASSFETSGNEQYF,TGCGCCAGCAGCTTCGAGACTAGCGGAAACGAGCAGTACTTC
.,.,TRBJ1-2,TRBV5-1,CASSLEQGRIDGYTF,TGCGCCAGCAGCTTGGAGCAGGGCAGGATTGATGGCTACACCTTC
once,TRBD2,TRBJ2-7,TRBV15,CATSRAASGYEQYF,TGTGCCACCAGCAGAGCGGCTAGCGGATACGAGCAGTACTTC
.,TRBD2,TRBJ2-5,TRBV20-1,CSARSFTSGRGETQYF,TGCAGTGCTAGATCCTTTACTAGCGGGAGAGGAGAGACCCAGTACTTC
few,.,TRBJ2-7,TRBV4-1,CASSQGRIGDKVREQYF,TGCGCCAGCAGCCAAGGACGGATAGGGGATAAGGTGAGGGAGCAGTACTTC
.,.,TRBJ2-1,TRBV4-2,CASSQDPRGSNEQFF,TGTGCCAGCAGCCAAGATCCGAGGGGCAGCAATGAGCAGTTCTTC
.,.,TRBJ1-2,TRBV20-1,CSAFNQDTNYGYTF,TGCAGTGCTTTTAACCAGGATACCAACTATGGCTACACCTTC
.,TRBD2,TRBJ2-1,TRBV7-2,CASSLARTSLYNEQFF,TGTGCCAGCAGCTTAGCGCGGACTAGCCTCTACAATGAGCAGTTCTTC
.,TRBD1,TRBJ1-2,TRBV7-2,CASSSPGTGDGYGYTF,TGTGCCAGCAGCTCCCCTGGGACAGGGGATGGCTATGGCTACACCTTC
.,.,TRBJ2-5,TRBV6-1,CASGEGARRETQYF,TGTGCCAGTGGGGAGGGGGCGCGGAGAGAGACCCAGTACTTC
once,TRBD1,TRBJ1-2,TRBV12-3/TRBV12-4,CASRDRQGINYGYTF,TGTGCCAGCAGGGACCGACAGGGGATTAACTATGGCTACACCTTC
few,TRBD2,TRBJ2-1,TRBV12-3/TRBV12-4,CASSNLAGGPSSYNEQFF,TGTGCCAGCAGTAACCTAGCGGGGGGTCCCAGCTCCTACAATGAGCAGTTCTTC
.,TRBD2,TRBJ2-5,TRBV28,CASSLRGGDKETQYF,TGTGCCAGCAGTTTACGGGGGGGGGATAAAGAGACCCAGTACTTC
.,.,TRBJ1-2,TRBV9,CASSATGLFNYGYTF,TGTGCCAGCAGCGCTACAGGGTTATTTAACTATGGCTACACCTTC
few,.,TRBJ2-7,TRBV7-9,CASSKQGVQNEQYF,TGTGCCAGCAGCAAACAGGGTGTTCAAAACGAGCAGTACTTC
few,.,TRBJ2-7,TRBV14,CASSQGVLRYF,TGTGCCAGCAGCCAAGGGGTTTTGAGGTACTTC
.,.,TRBJ1-2,TRBV4-1,CASSLWLLGQNYGYTF,TGCGCCAGCAGCCTGTGGCTACTAGGACAGAACTATGGCTACACCTTC
.,TRBD2,TRBJ2-5,TRBV29-1,CSGYSSGLGETQYF,TGCAGCGGGTACTCTAGCGGCCTGGGAGAGACCCAGTACTTC
.,TRBD1,TRBJ2-1,TRBV6-4,CASGQGGNEQFF,TGTGCCAGCGGACAGGGTGGCAATGAGCAGTTCTTC
.,TRBD2,TRBJ2-1,TRBV5-1,CASSHHDLGTSSEIYNEQFF,TGCGCCAGCAGCCACCATGACCTTGGGACTAGCAGCGAGATCTACAATGAGCAGTTCTTC
.,.,TRBJ2-1,TRBV5-1,CASSSIRNRVYNEQFF,TGCGCCAGCAGCTCGATCCGAAACAGGGTTTACAATGAGCAGTTCTTC
.,.,TRBJ1-1,TRBV12-3/TRBV12-4,CASSLGRITEAFF,TGTGCCAGCAGTTTAGGACGTATCACTGAAGCTTTCTTT
many,TRBD1,TRBJ1-2,TRBV20-1,CSASDRGSDYGYTF,TGCAGTGCTTCTGACAGGGGGTCCGACTATGGCTACACCTTC
.,.,TRBJ1-2,TRBV20-1,CSASVADRGGYGYTF,TGCAGTGCTAGCGTAGCCGACAGAGGGGGCTATGGCTACACCTTC
few,.,TRBJ2-7,TRBV5-1,CASSLEIVQEQYF,TGCGCCAGCAGCTTGGAGATCGTTCAGGAGCAGTACTTC
.,.,TRBJ2-2,TRBV29-1,CSVEGAHNTGELFF,TGCAGCGTTGAGGGGGCCCACAACACCGGGGAGCTGTTTTTT
.,.,TRBJ1-2,TRBV6-5,CASSSWGGEYGYTF,TGTGCCAGCAGTTCCTGGGGGGGCGAATATGGCTACACCTTC
.,TRBD2,TRBJ2-3,TRBV5-1,CASSLFAGEADTQYF,TGCGCCAGCAGCTTGTTTGCGGGAGAAGCAGATACGCAGTATTTT
.,.,TRBJ1-2,TRBV2,CASRVQGVGYGYTF,TGTGCCAGCAGAGTCCAGGGTGTCGGCTATGGCTACACCTTC
.,TRBD1,TRBJ2-4,TRBV6-1,CASSETWDREQYF,TGTGCCAGCAGTGAAACCTGGGACAGGGAGCAGTACTTC
.,TRBD1,TRBJ2-6,TRBV12-3/TRBV12-4,CASSHRGAGANVLTF,TGTGCCAGCAGTCACAGGGGTGCGGGGGCCAACGTCCTGACTTTC
.,TRBD1,TRBJ1-6,TRBV4-2,CASSQDEGAGSPLHF,TGTGCCAGCAGCCAAGATGAGGGGGCAGGGTCACCCCTCCACTTT